This TCR beta chain was obtained from a study of glioma-infiltrating T cells after dendritic cell vaccination. The repertoire was sequenced with immunoSEQ multiplex PCR; TCRdb's copy has only in-frame clones and lacks some. The sample yields fewer than 50,000 clones, less than 90% seen once. The ends were cut back, 6 bases at V and 0 bases at J, with 12 bases in the middle. The CDR3 has 14 residues. CDR1 SGHVS and CDR2 FQNEAQ come from the germline V gene. Sequences were derived from blood, sampled before dendritic cell vaccination. This receptor was taken from a human donor with glioblastoma. The V gene is TRBV7-8, the J gene TRBJ2-7; D gene unclear. The CDR3 DNA reads as TGTGCCAGCAGTCCAGGAAGGCTCTCCTACGAGCAGTACTTC. Translated, it gives CASSPGRLSYEQYF.